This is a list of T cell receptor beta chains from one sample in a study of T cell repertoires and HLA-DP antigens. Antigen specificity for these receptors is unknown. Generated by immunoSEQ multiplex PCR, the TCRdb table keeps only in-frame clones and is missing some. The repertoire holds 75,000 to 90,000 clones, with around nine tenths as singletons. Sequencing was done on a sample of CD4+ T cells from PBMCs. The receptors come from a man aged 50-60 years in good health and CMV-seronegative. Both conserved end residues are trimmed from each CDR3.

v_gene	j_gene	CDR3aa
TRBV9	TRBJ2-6	ASSVAGSGAPGANVLT
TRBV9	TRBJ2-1	ASSVQDLDGDRADEQF
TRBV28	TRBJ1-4	ASSPASRPEKLF
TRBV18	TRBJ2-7	ASSPPATNLDEQY
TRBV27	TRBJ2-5	ASNPSGNQETQY
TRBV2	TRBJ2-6	ASILAGANVLT
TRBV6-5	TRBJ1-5	ASSQGLGQPQH
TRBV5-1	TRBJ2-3	ASRATSRFIPDTQY
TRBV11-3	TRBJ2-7	ASSFSGGIEQY
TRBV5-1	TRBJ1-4	ASSLGRGTNEKLF
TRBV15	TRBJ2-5	ATSRERTRQETQY
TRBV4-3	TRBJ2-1	ASSPHRLAGHEQF
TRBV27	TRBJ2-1	ASSLSRSSYNEQF
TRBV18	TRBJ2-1	ASSPLLGQRNEQF
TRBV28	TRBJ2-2	ASRGGTLNTGELF
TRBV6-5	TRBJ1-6	ASSYSWHLNSPLH
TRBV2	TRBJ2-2	ASSEVSPLAGTGELF
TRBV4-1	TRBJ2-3	ASSPQGVSRTDTQY
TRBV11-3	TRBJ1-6	ASSLDHGSPLH
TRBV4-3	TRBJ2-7	ASSQEGRGYEQY
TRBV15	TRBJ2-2	ATSRDLGDGELF
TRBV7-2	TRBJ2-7	ASSNYSAGYIY
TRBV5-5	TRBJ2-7	ASSLDLTGQY
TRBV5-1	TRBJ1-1	ASSGGGRENTEAF
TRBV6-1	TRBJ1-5	ASTGRDRSNQPQH
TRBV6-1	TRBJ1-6	ASRVAKYNSPLH
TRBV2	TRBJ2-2	ASSGEAANTGELF
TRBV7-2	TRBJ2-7	ASRGRSSGSYEQY
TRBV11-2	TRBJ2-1	ASSSPGLAGWEQF
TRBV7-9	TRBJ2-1	ASRPAGTGGEGEQF
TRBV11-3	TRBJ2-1	ASSSGTNSYNEQF
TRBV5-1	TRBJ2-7	ASSLEVISYEQY
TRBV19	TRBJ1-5	ASSIDLFQPQH
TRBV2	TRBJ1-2	ASMVTLNYGYT
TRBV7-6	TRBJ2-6	ASSSTGTGANVLT
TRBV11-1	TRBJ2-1	ASSSGRRQF
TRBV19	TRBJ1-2	ASSRDRGDYGYT
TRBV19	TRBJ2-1	ASSTPSGGGYNEQF
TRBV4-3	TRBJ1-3	ASSQGLSSGNTIY
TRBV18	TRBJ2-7	ASSPPGSYEQY
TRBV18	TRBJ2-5	ASSLGGLGQETQY
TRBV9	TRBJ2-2	ASSVATSGGAITGELF